Listed here are 27 T cell receptor beta chains from one sample, sequenced in a study of blood T cell repertoires in COVID-19. The table came from immunoSEQ multiplex PCR; TCRdb's copy has only in-frame clones and leaves some out. The sample comprises approximately 220,000 clones, around four fifths of which are singletons, and about 4.8% rests with the top ten. Sequencing was done on a sample of PBMCs or T cells enriched from blood (not recorded which). These receptors were obtained from a woman aged 45-65 years who had been exposed to COVID-19.

The CDR3 spells CASSLQVRSTEAFF. In DNA, the CDR3 is TGTGCCAGCAGCTTACAGGTCAGAAGCACTGAAGCTTTCTTT. The V gene is TRBV7-8, the J gene TRBJ1-1; no reliable D call. This CDR3 is 14 amino acids long. V lost 2 bases and J lost 4, with 11 bases in between. The V gene's germline CDR1 is SGHVS and CDR2 FQNEAQ. Full variable domain (rest looked up from reference TRBV7-8 and TRBJ1-1): GAGVSQSPRYKVAKRGQDVALRCDPISGHVSLFWYQQALGQGPEFLTYFQNEAQLDKSGLPSDRFFAERPEGSVSTLKIQRTQQEDSAVYLCASSLQVRSTEAFFGQGTRLTVV.

The chain combines TRBV4-3 with TRBJ1-2; TRBD1 is a possible D gene (6 bases). The CDR3 extends over 15 amino acids. Germline CDR1 and CDR2: LGHNA and YSLEER. The V end was cut by 1 base, the J end by 3 bases, with 12 bases between. The CDR3 coding sequence is TGCGCCAGCAGCCAAGCTCCCGGACAGTACTATGGCTACACCTTC. Residues: CASSQAPGQYYGYTF.

The chain links TRBV15 to TRBJ2-7; D may be TRBD1 (5 bases). The V end was cut by 0 bases, the J end by 3 bases, with 18 bases between. Germline V gene lookup returns CDR1 LNHNV and CDR2 YYDKDF (reference sequence). The length of the CDR3 is 17 residues. CDR3: CATSRDQLDRHFYEQYF. The CDR3 nucleotides are TGTGCCACCAGCAGAGATCAATTAGACAGACACTTCTACGAGCAGTACTTC.

In its sample, this clone was seen a few times. The chain uses TRBV7-2 and TRBJ2-3; D unresolved. This CDR3 contains 15 residues. The V end was cut by 2 bases, the J end by 6 bases, with 15 bases between. Germline V gene sequence: CDR1 SGHTA, CDR2 FQGNSA. The CDR3 loop reads CASSLNPWARDTQYF. CDR3 in DNA: TGTGCCAGCAGCTTAAATCCATGGGCCAGGGATACGCAGTATTTT.

This clone is a singleton in its sample. The chain joins TRBV29-1 to TRBJ1-4; D is unresolved. CDR1 and CDR2 from the germline V gene are SQVTM and ANQGSEA. The CDR3 consists of 11 residues. V was pared by 6 bases and J by 6 bases, with 8 bases between. The CDR3 loop reads CSVRRDEKLFF. The CDR3 DNA is TGCAGCGTCCGACGGGATGAAAAACTGTTTTTT.

This chain uses TRBV11-3 with TRBJ2-5; D may be TRBD2 (5 bases). CDR3 length: 12 amino acids. From germline, CDR1 is SGHNT and CDR2 YENEEA. Between the trimmed V and J ends, which lost 2 bases and 5 bases, there was a span of 6 bases. The CDR3 bases are TGTGCCAGCAGCTTACGGGGTGAGACCCAGTACTTC. Its translation: CASSLRGETQYF.

In its sample, this clone was seen a few times. The chain employs TRBV29-1 and TRBJ2-7; 8 bases agree with TRBD1. Germline values: CDR1 SQVTM, CDR2 ANQGSEA. The V and J ends lost 6 bases and 3 bases, in that order; junction bases with no gene match: 4. CDR3 length: 12 amino acids. The DNA of the CDR3 is TGCAGCGTGGTCGGACAGGGCTACGAGCAGTACTTC. Amino acids: CSVVGQGYEQYF.

DNA of the CDR3: TGTGCCAGCAGCCAAGGGGCAGGGGGACCAACGCTGGGGTACACCTTC. Its protein is CASSQGAGGPTLGYTF. J is TRBJ1-2 and V is TRBV3-1 (or the pseudogene TRBV3-2); TRBD1 agrees at 7 bases. Trimming cost V 1 base and J 11 bases; bases outside gene matches: 16. Germline loops: CDR1 LGHDT, CDR2 YNNKEL (reference sequence). This CDR3 comprises 16 residues.

The rearrangement joins TRBV2 to TRBJ1-1, with unresolved D. There are 14 residues in the CDR3. V was cut by 6 bases and J by 0 bases, with 11 bases left in between. CDR1 is SNHLY and CDR2 is FYNNEI in the germline V gene. For the CDR3, the DNA is TGTGCCAGCAGGCCCTGGGCGATGAACACTGAAGCTTTCTTT. Its translation is CASRPWAMNTEAFF.

This chain links TRBV18 with TRBJ2-2; 7 nucleotides agree with TRBD1. CDR1 and CDR2 from the germline V gene are KGHSH and LQKENI. The J segment lost 5 bases and the V segment lost 3 bases, leaving 3 bases of the junction unmatched. This CDR3 region has 14 residues. CDR3 protein: CASSPLQGTGELFF. CDR3 DNA: TGTGCCAGCTCACCGTTACAGGGGACCGGGGAGCTGTTTTTT.

The table lists this clone with many counts. The J gene is TRBJ2-2, the V gene TRBV27, with 9 bases identical to TRBD1. The V segment lost 8 bases and the J segment 7 bases; nucleotides outside the gene matches: 8. Germline V CDR1 and CDR2: MNHEY, SMNVEV (reference sequence). The CDR3 sequence is 14 residues long. CDR3: CASRRTGDYGELFF. In DNA, the CDR3 is TGTGCCAGCCGCAGGACAGGGGACTACGGGGAGCTGTTTTTT.

This chain joins TRBV4-1 and TRBJ2-2, with D tentatively TRBD2 (5 bases). The CDR3 length is 13 residues. From germline, CDR1 is MGHRA and CDR2 YSYEKL. V was trimmed by 1 base and J by 7 bases, leaving 7 bases between them. For the CDR3, the DNA is TGCGCCAGCAGCCAAGTCCGGGGCGGGGAGCTGTTTTTT. This codes for CASSQVRGGELFF.

This rearrangement joins TRBV7-3 to TRBJ1-1, with D perhaps matching TRBD1 (6 bases). CDR1 and CDR2 from the germline V gene are SGHTA and FQGTGA. The CDR3 spans 17 residues. V gave up 3 bases and J gave up 0 bases, with 17 bases separating them. CDR3 amino acids: CASSLGPGRTVNTEAFF. CDR3 nucleotides: TGTGCCAGCAGCTTGGGACCGGGACGGACAGTGAACACTGAAGCTTTCTTT.

The chain joins TRBV19 to TRBJ1-5; TRBD1 might be the D (5 bases). The length of the CDR3 is 16 residues. V dropped 7 bases and J dropped 6 bases, with 22 bases sitting between them. Germline CDR1 and CDR2: LNHDA and SQIVND (reference sequence). The CDR3 DNA follows: TGTGCCAGTACCCCTTATACTCTGGGCGGGGGTCAGCCCCAGCATTTT. Translating gives CASTPYTLGGGQPQHF.

This chain connects TRBV18 to TRBJ1-5; D gene ambiguous. The germline CDR1 and CDR2 sequences are KGHSH and LQKENI. Trimming stripped 3 bases from V and 6 bases from J, with 18 bases between. The CDR3 runs to 16 residues. CDR3 in amino acids: CASSPYRVARGQPQHF. Here the CDR3 DNA reads TGTGCCAGCTCACCCTACCGGGTGGCCCGAGGTCAGCCCCAGCATTTT.

The chain carries TRBV10-2 and TRBJ1-1; TRBD1 is a possible D gene (5 bases). Looked up from germline, CDR1 is WSHSY and CDR2 is SAAADI. Between the trimmed V and J ends, which lost 0 bases and 4 bases, there was a span of 9 bases. CDR3 length: 14 residues. As DNA, the CDR3 is TGCGCCAGCAGTGAGTCATCCAGGGCCACTGAAGCTTTCTTT. Its protein is CASSESSRATEAFF.

As to this clone: One end of the junction does not line up with germline, which may come from a read error. The CDR3 spells CATSGQSSYNSPLHF. The CDR3 DNA reads TGTGCCACCAGTGGACAGAGCTCCTATAATTCACCCCTCCACTTT. The chain links TRBV6-1 to TRBJ1-6; the D gene is possibly TRBD1 (6 bases). The CDR3 loop spans 15 amino acids. CDR1 MNHNS and CDR2 SASEGT come from the germline V gene.

V and J are TRBV7-9 and TRBJ2-1; TRBD1 matches 7 bases. J lost 4 bases, V lost 4 bases, and 7 bases had no gene match. This CDR3 comprises 15 residues. Germline loops: CDR1 SEHNR, CDR2 FQNEAQ (reference sequence). CDR3 nucleotide sequence: TGTGCCAGCAGCTCCTCGGGACAGAGTTACAATGAGCAGTTCTTC. It translates to CASSSSGQSYNEQFF.

The chain has TRBV13 and TRBJ1-1; weak D call: TRBD1 (6 bases). Germline CDR1 reads PRHDT; CDR2 reads FYEKMQ (reference sequence). CDR3 length: 15 residues. With 5 bases removed from V and 4 bases from J, the gap between germline ends came to 17 bases. CDR3 DNA sequence: TGTGCCAGCAGCCTGAAACAGGGATCGGCCACTGAAGCTTTCTTT. It codes for CASSLKQGSATEAFF.

V usage is TRBV7-2 and J usage is TRBJ2-3; no clear D gene. This CDR3 has 15 residues. Between the trimmed V and J ends, which lost 5 bases and 5 bases, there was a span of 17 bases. Germline CDR1 is SGHTA and CDR2 is FQGNSA. CDR3 sequence (DNA): TGTGCCAGCAGCCCGGCCCAGACTGGCCAAGATACGCAGTATTTT. Its protein is CASSPAQTGQDTQYF.

On this clone: The same CDR3 also results from other DNA sequences found in this sample. The rearrangement joins TRBV3-1 (or the pseudogene TRBV3-2) to TRBJ1-1, with D possibly being TRBD1 (6 bases). The V gene lost 1 base and the J gene lost 5 bases, with 14 bases spanning the gap. The CDR3 consists of 15 residues. CDR1 and CDR2 (germline): LGHDT, YNNKEL (reference sequence). The chain's CDR3 is CASSQVGGGRTEAFF. DNA of the CDR3: TGTGCCAGCAGCCAAGTGGGAGGGGGAAGGACTGAAGCTTTCTTT.

The CDR3 region has the DNA TGTGCCAGTAGGCCCGCCTACTCCGGGGCCAACGTCCTGACTTTC. The encoded protein is CASRPAYSGANVLTF. The chain has TRBV19 and TRBJ2-6, with D uncertain. This CDR3 has 15 amino acids. Trimming removed 6 bases at V and 4 bases at J, with 13 bases between. CDR1 is LNHDA, CDR2 SQIVND, per germline (reference sequence). Full variable domain (outside the CDR3, taken from reference TRBV19 and TRBJ2-6): DGGITQSPKYLFRKEGQNVTLSCEQNLNHDAMYWYRQDPGQGLRLIYYSQIVNDFQKGDIAEGYSVSREKKESFPLTVTSAQKNPTAFYLCASRPAYSGANVLTFGAGSRLTVL.

V is TRBV10-2 and J is TRBJ2-5, with 12 bases identical to TRBD2. CDR1 is WSHSY, CDR2 SAAADI, per germline. This CDR3 region has 18 residues. The J segment lost 2 bases and the V segment lost 6 bases, leaving 13 bases of the junction unmatched. The CDR3 nucleotides are TGCGCCAGCAGCCCACGGGGGAGACTAGCGGGGGCACAAGAGACCCAGTACTTC. This sequence encodes CASSPRGRLAGAQETQYF.

The V gene is TRBV5-1, the J gene TRBJ2-3, with 9 positions matching TRBD2. J was trimmed by 5 bases and V by 4 bases; bases with no gene match: 20. CDR3 size: 19 residues. Germline lookup yields CDR1 SGHRS and CDR2 YFSETQ. The CDR3 is CASSRGGGALRSSGDTQYF. CDR3 in DNA: TGCGCCAGCAGCCGCGGCGGGGGGGCCCTAAGATCTTCTGGAGATACGCAGTATTTT.

This chain uses TRBV11-2 with TRBJ2-5, with D possibly TRBD2 on 5 matching bases. Germline-derived CDR1 and CDR2 are SGHAT and FQNNGV. The CDR3 contains 14 residues. Trimming shortened V by 4 bases and J by 3 bases, and 12 bases separated the two germline ends. CDR3 residues: CASSSLGQKETQYF. In DNA, the CDR3 is TGTGCCAGCAGCTCACTAGGGCAGAAAGAGACCCAGTACTTC.

This clone was counted only a few times. Here the CDR3 DNA reads TGTGCCAGCAGTTTAACCGGGACTAGCGGGGGAGTCACAGATACGCAGTATTTT. This codes for CASSLTGTSGGVTDTQYF. The V gene is TRBV27, the J gene TRBJ2-3; 14 bases are shared with TRBD2. Losses at the gene ends were 2 bases for V and 2 bases for J; bases not matched to a gene: 6. The CDR3 length is 18 residues. Germline CDR1 MNHEY, CDR2 SMNVEV (reference sequence).

This clone was observed a handful of times. The V call is TRBV6-5, the J call TRBJ1-6, with unresolved D. Trimming took off 2 bases at V and 6 bases at J, with 5 bases between the two ends. CDR1 and CDR2 from the germline V gene are MNHEY and SVGAGI. This CDR3 is 13 amino acids long. CDR3 nucleotide sequence: TGTGCCAGCAGTTACGACTTTAATTCACCCCTCCACTTT. Protein sequence: CASSYDFNSPLHF.